The T cell receptor beta chain under discussion was sequenced for a study of blood T cell repertoires in COVID-19. Study summary: Sites across the United States, Italy and Spain contributed samples from acute and convalescent COVID-19.

The assay was immunoSEQ multiplex PCR, and TCRdb's table has in-frame clones only and misses some. The table lists about 470,000 clones, 75% to 90% of them singletons. Recovered status in Cohort 3 required two negative PCRs, clearance, or symptom resolution. Germline-derived CDR1 and CDR2 are KGHDR and SFDVKD. V gave up 4 bases and J gave up 8 bases, with 13 bases separating them. The CDR3 spans 13 residues. This clonotype originated in a woman between 18 and 29 years old who had recovered from COVID-19. The sequenced sample consisted of PBMCs or T cells enriched from blood (not recorded which). The chain links TRBV24-1 to TRBJ1-2; perhaps TRBD1 as D (5 bases). CDR3 in amino acids: CATSEPREHGYTF. In DNA form, the CDR3 reads TGTGCCACCAGTGAGCCCAGGGAACACGGCTACACCTTC.